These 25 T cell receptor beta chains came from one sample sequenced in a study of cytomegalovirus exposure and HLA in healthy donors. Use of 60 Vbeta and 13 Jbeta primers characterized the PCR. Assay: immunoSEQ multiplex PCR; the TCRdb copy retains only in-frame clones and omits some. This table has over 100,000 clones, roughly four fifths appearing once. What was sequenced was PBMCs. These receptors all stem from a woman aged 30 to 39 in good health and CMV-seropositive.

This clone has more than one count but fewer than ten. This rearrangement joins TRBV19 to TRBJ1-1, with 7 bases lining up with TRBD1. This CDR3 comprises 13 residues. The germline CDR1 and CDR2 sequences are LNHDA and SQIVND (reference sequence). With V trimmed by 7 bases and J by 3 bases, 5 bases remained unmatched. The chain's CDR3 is CASTQDRDTEAFF. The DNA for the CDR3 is TGTGCCAGTACCCAAGACAGGGACACTGAAGCTTTCTTT.

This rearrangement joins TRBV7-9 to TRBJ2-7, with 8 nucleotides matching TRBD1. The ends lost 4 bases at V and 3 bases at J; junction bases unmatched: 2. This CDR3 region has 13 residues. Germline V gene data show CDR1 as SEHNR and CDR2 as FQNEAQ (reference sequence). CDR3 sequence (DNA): TGTGCCAGCAGCTCGGGACAGGTCTACGAGCAGTACTTC. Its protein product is CASSSGQVYEQYF.

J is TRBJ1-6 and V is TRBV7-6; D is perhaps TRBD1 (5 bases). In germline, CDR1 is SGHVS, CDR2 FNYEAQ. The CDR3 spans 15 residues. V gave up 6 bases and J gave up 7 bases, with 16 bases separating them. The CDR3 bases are TGTGCCAGCAGTCGAAACCAGGGAGGCAATTCACCCCTCCACTTT. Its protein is CASSRNQGGNSPLHF.

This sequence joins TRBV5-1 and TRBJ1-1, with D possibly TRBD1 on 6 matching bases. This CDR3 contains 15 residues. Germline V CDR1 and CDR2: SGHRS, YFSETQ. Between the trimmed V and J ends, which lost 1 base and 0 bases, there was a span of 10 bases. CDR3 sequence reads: CASSLKGTLNTEAFF. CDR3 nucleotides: TGCGCCAGCAGCTTGAAGGGGACACTGAACACTGAAGCTTTCTTT.

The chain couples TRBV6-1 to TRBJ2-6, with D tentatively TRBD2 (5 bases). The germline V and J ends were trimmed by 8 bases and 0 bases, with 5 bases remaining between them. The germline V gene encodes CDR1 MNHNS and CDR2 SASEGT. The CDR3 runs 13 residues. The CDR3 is CASGSSGANVLTF. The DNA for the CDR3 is TGTGCCAGCGGGAGCTCTGGGGCCAACGTCCTGACTTTC.

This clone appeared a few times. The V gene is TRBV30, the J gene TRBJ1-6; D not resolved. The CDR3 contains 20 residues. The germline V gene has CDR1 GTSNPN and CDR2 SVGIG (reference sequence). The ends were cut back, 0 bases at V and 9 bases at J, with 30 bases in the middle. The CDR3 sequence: CAWSVSTSKPGRVLGSPLHF. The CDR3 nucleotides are TGTGCCTGGAGTGTGAGCACGTCCAAGCCCGGCAGAGTACTAGGTTCACCCCTCCACTTT.

CDR3: CASSQDGGFRSLSSYNEQFF. The CDR3 DNA reads as TGCGCCAGCAGCCAAGACGGAGGGTTCAGGTCATTAAGCTCCTACAATGAGCAGTTCTTC. The rearrangement uses TRBV4-1 and TRBJ2-1; D is possibly TRBD2 (6 bases). Looked up from germline, CDR1 is MGHRA and CDR2 is YSYEKL. The CDR3 runs 20 residues. V was trimmed by 0 bases and J by 0 bases, leaving 21 bases between them.

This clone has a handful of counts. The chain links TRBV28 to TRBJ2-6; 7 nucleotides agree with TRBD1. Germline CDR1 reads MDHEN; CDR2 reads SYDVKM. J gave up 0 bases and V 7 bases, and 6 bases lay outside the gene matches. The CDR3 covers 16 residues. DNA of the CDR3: TGTGCCAGCACCAGGGACAGCCTCTCTGGGGCCAACGTCCTGACTTTC. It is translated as CASTRDSLSGANVLTF.

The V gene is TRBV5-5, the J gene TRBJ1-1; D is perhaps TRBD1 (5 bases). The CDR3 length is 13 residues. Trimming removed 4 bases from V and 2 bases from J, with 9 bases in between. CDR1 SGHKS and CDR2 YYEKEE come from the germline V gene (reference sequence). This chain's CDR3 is CASSITGNTEAFF. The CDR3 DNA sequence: TGTGCCAGCAGCATCACAGGTAACACTGAAGCTTTCTTT.

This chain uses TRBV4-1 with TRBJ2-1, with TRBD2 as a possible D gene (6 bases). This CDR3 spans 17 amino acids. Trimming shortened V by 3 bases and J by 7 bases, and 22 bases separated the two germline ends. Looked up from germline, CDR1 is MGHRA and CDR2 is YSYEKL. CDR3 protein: CASSQSLGTPKGNEQFF. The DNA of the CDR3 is TGCGCCAGCAGCCAGAGCCTCGGGACTCCGAAAGGGAATGAGCAGTTCTTC.

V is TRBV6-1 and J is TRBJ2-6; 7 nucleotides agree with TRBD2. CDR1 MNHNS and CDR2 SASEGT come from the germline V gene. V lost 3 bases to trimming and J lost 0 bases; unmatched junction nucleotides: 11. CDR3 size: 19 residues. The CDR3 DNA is TGTGCCAGCAGTGAGACGCATGGGGGGGTCGGCTCTGGGGCCAACGTCCTGACTTTC. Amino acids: CASSETHGGVGSGANVLTF.

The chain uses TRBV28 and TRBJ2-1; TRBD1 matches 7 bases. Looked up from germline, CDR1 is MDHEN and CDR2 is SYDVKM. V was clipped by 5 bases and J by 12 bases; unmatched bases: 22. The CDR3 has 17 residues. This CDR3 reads CASSPTRGDRYRKGQFF. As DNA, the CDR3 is TGTGCCAGCAGTCCAACCCGAGGGGACAGATATCGAAAGGGGCAGTTCTTC.

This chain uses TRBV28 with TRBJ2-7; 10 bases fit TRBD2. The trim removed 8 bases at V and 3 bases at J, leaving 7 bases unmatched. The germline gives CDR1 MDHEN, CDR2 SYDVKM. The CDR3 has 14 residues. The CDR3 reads CASVSGGVGYEQYF. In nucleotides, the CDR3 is TGTGCCAGCGTGAGCGGGGGGGTAGGCTACGAGCAGTACTTC.

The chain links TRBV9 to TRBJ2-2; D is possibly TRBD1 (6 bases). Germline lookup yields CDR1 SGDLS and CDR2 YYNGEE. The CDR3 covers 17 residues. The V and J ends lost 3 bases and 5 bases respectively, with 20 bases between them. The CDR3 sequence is CASSGPPGARRTGELFF. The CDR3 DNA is TGTGCCAGCAGCGGACCCCCAGGGGCCCGGCGTACCGGGGAGCTGTTTTTT.

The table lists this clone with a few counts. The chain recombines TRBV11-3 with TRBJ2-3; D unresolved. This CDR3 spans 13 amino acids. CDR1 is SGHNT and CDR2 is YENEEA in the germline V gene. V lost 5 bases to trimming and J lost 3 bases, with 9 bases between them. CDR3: CASSLEVTDTQYF. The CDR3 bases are TGTGCCAGCAGCCTCGAGGTTACAGATACGCAGTATTTT.

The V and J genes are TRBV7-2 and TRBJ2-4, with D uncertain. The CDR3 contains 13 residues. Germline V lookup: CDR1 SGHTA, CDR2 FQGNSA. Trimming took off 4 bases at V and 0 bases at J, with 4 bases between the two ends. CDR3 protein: CASSSLAKNIQYF. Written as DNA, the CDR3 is TGTGCCAGCAGCTCCCTAGCCAAAAACATTCAGTACTTC.

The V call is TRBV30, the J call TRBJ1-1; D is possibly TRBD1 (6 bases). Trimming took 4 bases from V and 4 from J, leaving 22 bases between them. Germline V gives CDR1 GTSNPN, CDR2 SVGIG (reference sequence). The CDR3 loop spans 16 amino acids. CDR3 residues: CAWTSTRTGLVTEAFF. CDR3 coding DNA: TGTGCCTGGACCTCCACAAGAACAGGGTTGGTCACTGAAGCTTTCTTT.

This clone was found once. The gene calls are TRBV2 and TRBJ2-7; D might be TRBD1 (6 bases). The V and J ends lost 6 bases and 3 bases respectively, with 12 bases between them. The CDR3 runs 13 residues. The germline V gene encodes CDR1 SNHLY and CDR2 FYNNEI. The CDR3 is CASSRGQDYEQYF. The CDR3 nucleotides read TGTGCCAGCAGCCGGGGACAAGACTACGAGCAGTACTTC.

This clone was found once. The CDR3 loop reads CASSALGGTGEKLFF. The CDR3 DNA is TGTGCCAGCAGCGCGCTGGGGGGGACCGGTGAAAAACTGTTTTTT. The chain recombines TRBV11-2 with TRBJ1-4, with TRBD1 as a possible D gene (5 bases). Trimming removed 5 bases at V and 7 bases at J, with 17 bases between. This CDR3 is built from 15 residues. Per germline, CDR1 SGHAT and CDR2 FQNNGV. The variable domain in full, completed from reference TRBV11-2 and TRBJ1-4, reads EAGVAQSPRYKIIEKRQSVAFWCNPISGHATLYWYQQILGQGPKLLIQFQNNGVVDDSQLPKDRFSAERLKGVDSTLKIQPAKLEDSAVYLCASSALGGTGEKLFFGSGTQLSVL.

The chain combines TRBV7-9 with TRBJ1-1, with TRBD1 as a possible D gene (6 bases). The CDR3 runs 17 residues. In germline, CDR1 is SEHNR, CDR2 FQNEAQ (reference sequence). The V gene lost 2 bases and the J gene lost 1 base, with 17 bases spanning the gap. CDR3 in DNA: TGTGCCAGCAGCTTACCCAACAGGGTGGACGAGAACACTGAAGCTTTCTTT. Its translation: CASSLPNRVDENTEAFF.

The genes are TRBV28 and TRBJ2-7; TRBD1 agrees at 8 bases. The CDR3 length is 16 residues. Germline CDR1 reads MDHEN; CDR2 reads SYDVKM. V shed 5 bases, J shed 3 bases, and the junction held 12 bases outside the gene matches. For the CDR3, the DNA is TGTGCCAGCAGTCTCAACCCCGGGACAGGATTCTACGAGCAGTACTTC. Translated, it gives CASSLNPGTGFYEQYF.

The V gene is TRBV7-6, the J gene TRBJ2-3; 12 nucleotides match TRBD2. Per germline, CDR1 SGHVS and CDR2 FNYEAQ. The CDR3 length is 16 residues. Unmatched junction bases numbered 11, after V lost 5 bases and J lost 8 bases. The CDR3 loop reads CASSLNLAGGPVTQYF. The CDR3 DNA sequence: TGTGCCAGCAGCCTGAATCTAGCGGGGGGGCCGGTTACGCAGTATTTT.

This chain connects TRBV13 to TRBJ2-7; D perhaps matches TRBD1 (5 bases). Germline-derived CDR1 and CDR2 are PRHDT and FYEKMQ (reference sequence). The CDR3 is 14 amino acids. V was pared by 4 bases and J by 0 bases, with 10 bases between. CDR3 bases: TGTGCCAGCAGCTCACAGGAATCCTCCTACGAGCAGTACTTC. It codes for CASSSQESSYEQYF.

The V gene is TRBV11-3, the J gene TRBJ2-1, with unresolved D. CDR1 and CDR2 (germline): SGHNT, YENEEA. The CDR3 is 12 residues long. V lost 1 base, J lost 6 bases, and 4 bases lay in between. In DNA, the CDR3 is TGTGCCAGCAGCTTAGTAGTCAATGAGCAGTTCTTC. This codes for CASSLVVNEQFF.

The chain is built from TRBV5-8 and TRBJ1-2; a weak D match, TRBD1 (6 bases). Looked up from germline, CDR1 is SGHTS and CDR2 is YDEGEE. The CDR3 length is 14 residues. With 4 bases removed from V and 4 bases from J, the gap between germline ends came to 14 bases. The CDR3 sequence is CASSPDSLFYGYTF. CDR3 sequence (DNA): TGTGCCAGCAGCCCGGACAGTTTATTCTATGGCTACACCTTC.